This record covers a single TCR beta chain. What it binds is unknown. The length of the CDR3 is 14 residues. The trim removed 0 bases at V and 8 bases at J, leaving 0 bases unmatched. Germline V gene sequence: CDR1 MNHEY, CDR2 SVGAGI. The data derive from a study of T cell responses to AZD1222 COVID-19 vaccine. Study findings and constraints: None of the repertoires were sampled until the peak T cell response had passed. Seropositive at baseline were only a handful of AZD1222 recipients. Reportedly, nearly half of unique spike TCRs recognized epitopes outside B.1.351/B.1.1.7 mutations. Donors skewed white British and female; clonal diversity was possibly underestimated.

Method: immunoSEQ multiplex PCR; TCRdb's copy keeps in-frame clones and lacks some. The sample has around 140,000 clones; around 90% are singletons. The receptor was isolated from an adult who received the MenACWY meningococcal vaccine as a control. The chain has TRBV6-5 and TRBJ1-6, with TRBD1 matching over 8 bases. This specimen was peripheral blood, taken 28 days after the second dose of the MenACWY control vaccine. The CDR3 DNA sequence: TGTGCCAGCAGTTACTCGACAGGGGATTCACCCCTCCACTTT. This encodes CASSYSTGDSPLHF.